Below are 16 T cell receptor beta chains sequenced from a single sample in a study of identical twins (dated by TCRdb to about 2016). Library method: 5' RACE. TCRdb shows the sequencer as Illumina HiSeq 2000. TCRdb applied fastp at Q25 and MiXCR to the public reads, then kept only in-frame beta chains. Merged by CDR3 protein, the rows form single entries marked with the most common genes and DNA. In all, the sample holds a few hundred thousand distinct CDR3 sequences, and over 5% of those were seen once. Roughly 15% of the sample goes to the ten largest clones. These data were also filed under a second study, of T cells expressing NK-cell markers.

What was sequenced was CD8+ T cells sorted from blood. The source of these receptors is a woman between 18 and 29 years old in good health.

The V call is TRBV9, the J call TRBJ1-1; D perhaps matches TRBD1 (5 bases). V was trimmed by 3 bases and J by 7 bases, leaving 19 bases between them. The V gene's germline CDR1 is SGDLS and CDR2 YYNGEE. This CDR3 contains 15 residues. The DNA for the CDR3 is TGTGCCAGCAGCGCGCACGGGACCGCGCCTTTTGAAGCTTTCTTT. It translates to CASSAHGTAPFEAFF. Full variable domain (missing parts from reference TRBV9 and TRBJ1-1): DSGVTQTPKHLITATGQRVTLRCSPRSGDLSVYWYQQSLDQGLQFLIQYYNGEERAKGNILERFSAQQFPDLHSELNLSSLELGDSALYFCASSAHGTAPFEAFFGQGTRLTVV.

The chain combines TRBV9 with TRBJ2-3, with 11 bases aligning to TRBD2. The V gene end was trimmed by 3 bases and the J gene end by 0 bases; junction bases not matched to a gene: 3. Germline V gene data show CDR1 as SGDLS and CDR2 as YYNGEE. The CDR3 length is 16 residues. The CDR3 nucleotides are TGTGCCAGCAGCGCAGGGACTAGCGGTAGCACAGATACGCAGTATTTT. Its protein is CASSAGTSGSTDTQYF.

V gene TRBV30 combines with J gene TRBJ2-1, with TRBD2 matching over 8 bases. Trimming removed 3 bases from V and 8 bases from J; junction bases left unmatched: 3. The length of the CDR3 is 12 residues. Looked up from germline, CDR1 is GTSNPN and CDR2 is SVGIG (reference sequence). For the CDR3, the DNA is TGTGCCTGGAGGTTCGGGGGGGATGAGCAGTTCTTC. It yields the protein CAWRFGGDEQFF.

The rearrangement links TRBV6-6 to TRBJ2-7; 7 bases match TRBD2. V was clipped by 6 bases and J by 9 bases; unmatched bases: 8. The CDR3 is made up of 12 amino acids. The germline CDR1 and CDR2 sequences are MNHNY and SVGAGI (reference sequence). The CDR3 sequence: CASSLVGGWQYF. The DNA for the CDR3 is TGTGCCAGCAGCCTCGTGGGGGGGTGGCAGTACTTC.

V and J are TRBV13 and TRBJ2-3; D ambiguous. Germline V gene sequence: CDR1 PRHDT, CDR2 FYEKMQ (reference sequence). CDR3 length equals 14 residues. V was trimmed by 2 bases and J by 5 bases, leaving 11 bases between them. CDR3 sequence: CASSLRLGEDTQYF. CDR3 nucleotide sequence: TGTGCCAGCAGCTTACGGCTTGGAGAAGATACGCAGTATTTT.

The rearrangement links TRBV13 to TRBJ2-7; D uncertain. The CDR3 extends over 13 amino acids. The germline gives CDR1 PRHDT, CDR2 FYEKMQ (reference sequence). The V end was cut by 0 bases, the J end by 7 bases, with 10 bases between. The CDR3 loop is CASSLGSPREQYF. CDR3 in DNA: TGTGCCAGCAGCTTAGGGTCCCCGAGGGAGCAGTACTTC.

The chain uses TRBV5-1 and TRBJ1-2, with 8 bases aligning to TRBD1. The V gene end was trimmed by 2 bases and the J gene end by 0 bases; junction bases not matched to a gene: 3. The CDR3 length is 15 residues. Looked up from germline, CDR1 is SGHRS and CDR2 is YFSETQ. The CDR3 here is CASSFQDRANYGYTF. DNA of the CDR3: TGCGCCAGCAGCTTTCAGGACAGGGCTAACTATGGCTACACCTTC.

V usage is TRBV7-3 and J usage is TRBJ2-5, with 9 bases identical to TRBD1. V lost 4 bases, J lost 4 bases, and 7 bases stayed unmatched. CDR1 and CDR2 from the germline V gene are SGHTA and FQGTGA. The CDR3 runs 15 residues. CDR3 amino acids: CASSSTGTGTETQYF. The CDR3 bases are TGTGCCAGCAGCTCAACCGGGACAGGGACAGAGACCCAGTACTTC.

This clonotype was seen repeatedly, ten times or more. This rearrangement joins TRBV27 to TRBJ2-7; D is possibly TRBD1 (6 bases). The V gene's germline CDR1 is MNHEY and CDR2 SMNVEV (reference sequence). The CDR3 is 15 amino acids. The V end was cut by 6 bases, the J end by 3 bases, with 18 bases between. The DNA for the CDR3 is TGTGCCAGCAGCTACTACGGGACATCTATCTACGAGCAGTACTTC. Translation: CASSYYGTSIYEQYF.

In this sample, this clonotype turned up many times. The chain has TRBV3-1 and TRBJ2-1; TRBD1 is a possible D gene (5 bases). CDR3 size: 16 residues. V lost 0 bases, J lost 9 bases, and 18 bases lay in between. Germline V gene lookup returns CDR1 LGHDT and CDR2 YNNKEL (reference sequence). The CDR3 DNA follows: TGTGCCAGCAGCCAAGATCCCAGGGATCTTCGAGGTGAGCAGTTCTTC. This codes for CASSQDPRDLRGEQFF.

The gene calls are TRBV15 and TRBJ2-5; TRBD2 agrees at 7 bases. The CDR3 spans 14 residues. Trimming at V came to 1 base and at J to 4 bases, leaving 3 bases not matched to a gene. Germline CDR1 is LNHNV and CDR2 is YYDKDF (reference sequence). CDR3 sequence reads: CATSRGEGLETQYF. CDR3 coding DNA: TGTGCCACCAGCAGAGGGGAGGGGTTAGAGACCCAGTACTTC. Full variable domain (missing parts from reference TRBV15 and TRBJ2-5): DAMVIQNPRYQVTQFGKPVTLSCSQTLNHNVMYWYQQKSSQAPKLLFHYYDKDFNNEADTPDNFQSRRPNTSFCFLDIRSPGLGDTAMYLCATSRGEGLETQYFGPGTRLLVL.

This clonotype was recorded a few times. The chain employs TRBV18 and TRBJ2-7; 7 bases agree with TRBD2. The junction had 19 bases not matched to a gene; V was cut back by 5 bases and J by 6 bases. Germline assignment: CDR1 KGHSH and CDR2 LQKENI. The CDR3 has 17 residues. CDR3 DNA: TGTGCCAGCTCATCTCCTCGTGGGCGCGGGAGCGTTTCCGAGCAGTACTTC. Protein product: CASSSPRGRGSVSEQYF. The full variable domain, in which reference TRBV18 and TRBJ2-7 provide the parts outside the CDR3, is NAGVMQNPRHLVRRRGQEARLRCSPMKGHSHVYWYRQLPEEGLKFMVYLQKENIIDESGMPKERFSAEFPKEGPSILRIQQVVRGDSAAYFCASSSPRGRGSVSEQYFGPGTRLTVT.

This clonotype came up many times. The J gene is TRBJ2-1, the V gene TRBV10-3; D may be TRBD1 (6 bases). The CDR3 loop spans 13 amino acids. Trimming left V 10 bases short and J 4 bases short, with 14 bases between. Germline V gene sequence: CDR1 ENHRY, CDR2 SYGVKD. The CDR3 protein is CATSDREYNEQFF. CDR3 sequence (DNA): TGTGCCACCTCGGACAGAGAATACAATGAGCAGTTCTTC.

This clonotype was seen at least ten times. The chain joins TRBV4-3 to TRBJ2-1, with D uncertain. V gave up 0 bases and J gave up 7 bases, with 10 bases separating them. CDR3 length equals 14 residues. Per germline, CDR1 LGHNA and CDR2 YSLEER. CDR3 coding DNA: TGCGCCAGCAGCCAAGAAGAGGTTGCTAATGAGCAGTTCTTC. It yields the protein CASSQEEVANEQFF.

This clonotype was seen ten or more times. J is TRBJ2-3 and V is TRBV9; no firm D call. This CDR3 region has 12 residues. Germline-derived CDR1 and CDR2 are SGDLS and YYNGEE. Trimming removed 3 bases from V and 6 bases from J, with 8 bases in between. DNA for the CDR3: TGTGCCAGCAGCGGAAATGAGGATACGCAGTATTTT. Translating gives CASSGNEDTQYF.

This clonotype was recorded a few times. CDR3 region: CASSGTQGYQETQYF. For the CDR3, the DNA is TGTGCCAGCAGCGGGACTCAGGGGTACCAAGAGACCCAGTACTTC. The J gene is TRBJ2-5, the V gene TRBV13; D is possibly TRBD1 or TRBD2 (6 bases each). Germline V gives CDR1 PRHDT, CDR2 FYEKMQ (reference sequence). This CDR3 is 15 amino acids long. V was shortened by 5 bases and J by 0 bases, with 13 bases between the two germline ends.